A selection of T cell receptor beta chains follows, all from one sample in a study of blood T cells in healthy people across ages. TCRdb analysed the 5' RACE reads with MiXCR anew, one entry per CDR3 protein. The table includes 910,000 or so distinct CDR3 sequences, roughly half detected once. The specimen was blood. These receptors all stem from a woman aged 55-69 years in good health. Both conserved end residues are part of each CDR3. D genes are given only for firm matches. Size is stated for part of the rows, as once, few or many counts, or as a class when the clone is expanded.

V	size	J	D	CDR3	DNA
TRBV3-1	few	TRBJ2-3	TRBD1	CASSLRTTGTQYF	TGTGCCAGCAGCCTACGCACGACAGGGACGCAGTATTTT
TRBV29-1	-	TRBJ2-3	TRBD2	CSVAAGGTQYF	TGCAGCGTTGCCGCGGGGGGTACGCAGTATTTT
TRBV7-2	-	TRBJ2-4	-	CASSFWSGVGVKNIQYF	TGTGCCAGCAGCTTCTGGTCGGGAGTAGGGGTCAAAAACATTCAGTACTTC
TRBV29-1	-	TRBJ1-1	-	CSVDPDKLNTEAFF	TGCAGCGTTGACCCGGACAAATTGAACACTGAAGCTTTCTTT
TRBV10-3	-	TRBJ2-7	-	CAISIVVEGPNEQYF	TGTGCCATCAGTATCGTAGTAGAGGGCCCCAACGAGCAGTACTTC
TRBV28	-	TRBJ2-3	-	CASGSGFNTDTQYF	TGTGCCAGCGGGAGCGGGTTCAACACAGATACGCAGTATTTT
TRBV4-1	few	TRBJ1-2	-	CASSPKTTVNYGYTF	TGCGCCAGCAGCCCTAAAACGACAGTCAACTATGGCTACACCTTC
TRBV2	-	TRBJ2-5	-	CASSRWSRDKYF	TGTGCCAGCAGCCGCTGGTCGCGGGATAAGTACTTC
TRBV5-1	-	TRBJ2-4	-	CASSLSLAKNIQYF	TGCGCCAGCAGCTTGTCGCTAGCCAAAAACATTCAGTACTTC
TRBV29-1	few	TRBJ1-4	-	CSASSSTNEKLFF	TGCAGCGCTAGTAGTTCAACTAATGAAAAACTGTTTTTT
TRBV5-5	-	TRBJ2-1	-	CASSLRGPSYNEQFF	TGTGCCAGCAGCTTACGGGGGCCTTCCTACAATGAGCAGTTCTTC
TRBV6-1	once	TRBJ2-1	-	CASSVADGTSGRGELFF	-
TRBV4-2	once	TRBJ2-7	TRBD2	CASSRREAGGSYEQYF	TGTGCCAGCAGCCGGCGAGAAGCGGGGGGTTCCTACGAGCAGTACTTC
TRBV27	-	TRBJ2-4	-	CASSLSGDNRAKNIQYF	TGTGCCAGCAGTTTATCGGGGGACAACAGAGCCAAAAACATTCAGTACTTC
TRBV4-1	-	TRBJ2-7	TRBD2	CASSTAWTSEYEQYF	TGCGCCAGCAGTACTGCGTGGACTAGCGAATACGAGCAGTACTTC
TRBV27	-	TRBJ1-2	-	CASSLEAGYGYTF	TGTGCCAGCAGTTTGGAGGCGGGCTATGGCTACACCTTC
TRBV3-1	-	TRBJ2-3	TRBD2	CASSPTGLAAQYF	TGTGCCAGCAGCCCCACCGGACTAGCGGCGCAGTATTTT
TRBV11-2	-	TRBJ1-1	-	CASSYRHSGILNTEAFF	TGTGCCAGCAGCTACAGGCATTCGGGGATCCTGAACACTGAAGCTTTCTTT
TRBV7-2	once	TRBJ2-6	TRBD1	CASSSRTGGTGANVLTF	TGTGCCAGCAGCTCTCGGACAGGGGGGACTGGGGCCAACGTCCTGACTTTC
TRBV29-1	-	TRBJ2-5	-	CSISGTVQETQYF	TGCAGCATCTCTGGGACGGTTCAAGAGACCCAGTACTTC
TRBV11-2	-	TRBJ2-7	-	CASSSPGNTYEQYF	TGTGCCAGCAGCTCGCCAGGGAATACCTACGAGCAGTACTTC
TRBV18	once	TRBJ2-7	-	CASSSVRSYEQYF	TGTGCCAGCTCGAGCGTACGCTCCTACGAGCAGTACTTC
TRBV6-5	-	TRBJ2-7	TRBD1	CASSYGTAFIYEQYF	TGTGCCAGCAGTTACGGGACAGCCTTTATCTACGAGCAGTACTTC
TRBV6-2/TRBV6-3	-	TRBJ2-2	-	CASSYSSLDTGELFF	TGTGCCAGCAGTTACTCAAGCCTCGACACCGGGGAGCTGTTTTTT
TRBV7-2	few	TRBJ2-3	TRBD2	CASSLVGSGGNTQYF	TGTGCCAGCAGCTTAGTTGGGTCGGGAGGGAATACGCAGTATTTT
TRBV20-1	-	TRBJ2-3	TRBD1	CSARVVPGQDLGDTQYF	TGCAGTGCTAGAGTAGTTCCGGGACAGGACTTAGGAGATACGCAGTATTTT
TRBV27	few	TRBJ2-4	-	CASSLGISGKNIQYF	TGTGCCAGCAGTTTAGGGATTAGCGGCAAAAACATTCAGTACTTC
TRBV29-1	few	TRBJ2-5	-	CSAEEGQETQYF	TGCAGCGCCGAAGAGGGGCAAGAGACCCAGTACTTC
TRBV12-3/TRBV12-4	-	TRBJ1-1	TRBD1	CASSSQGADTEAFF	TGTGCCAGCAGCTCACAGGGGGCGGACACTGAAGCTTTCTTT
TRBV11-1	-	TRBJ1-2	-	CASSLAGAGYTF	TGTGCCAGCAGCTTGGCAGGGGCTGGCTACACCTTC
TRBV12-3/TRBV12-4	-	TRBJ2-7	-	CASSPDTNYEQYF	TGTGCCAGCAGTCCAGACACAAACTACGAGCAGTACTTC
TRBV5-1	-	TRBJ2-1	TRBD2	CASSLLASGYNEQFF	TGCGCCAGCAGCTTGTTGGCTAGCGGATACAATGAGCAGTTCTTC
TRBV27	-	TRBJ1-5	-	CASSLAQALLYSNQPQHF	TGTGCCAGCAGTTTGGCACAGGCGCTACTTTATAGCAATCAGCCCCAGCATTTT